This T cell receptor beta chain was documented in a study of cytomegalovirus exposure and HLA in healthy donors. Germline CDR1 reads MNHEY; CDR2 reads SVGAGI. V was trimmed by 3 bases and J by 1 base, leaving 7 bases between them. The CDR3 contains 14 residues. In the PCR, 60 Vbeta and 13 Jbeta primers were used. Clones were read by immunoSEQ multiplex PCR, and TCRdb kept only the in-frame ones, dropping some. The repertoire holds 80,000 to 100,000 clones, with 55% to 85% as singletons. The sequence was collected from a woman aged 18-30 years in good health and CMV-seropositive. The sequencing sample was made of PBMCs. V gene TRBV6-5 combines with J gene TRBJ1-3; no firm D call. In DNA form, the CDR3 reads TGTGCCAGCAGTTATTCAGGATCTGGAAACACCATATATTTT. It encodes CASSYSGSGNTIYF.